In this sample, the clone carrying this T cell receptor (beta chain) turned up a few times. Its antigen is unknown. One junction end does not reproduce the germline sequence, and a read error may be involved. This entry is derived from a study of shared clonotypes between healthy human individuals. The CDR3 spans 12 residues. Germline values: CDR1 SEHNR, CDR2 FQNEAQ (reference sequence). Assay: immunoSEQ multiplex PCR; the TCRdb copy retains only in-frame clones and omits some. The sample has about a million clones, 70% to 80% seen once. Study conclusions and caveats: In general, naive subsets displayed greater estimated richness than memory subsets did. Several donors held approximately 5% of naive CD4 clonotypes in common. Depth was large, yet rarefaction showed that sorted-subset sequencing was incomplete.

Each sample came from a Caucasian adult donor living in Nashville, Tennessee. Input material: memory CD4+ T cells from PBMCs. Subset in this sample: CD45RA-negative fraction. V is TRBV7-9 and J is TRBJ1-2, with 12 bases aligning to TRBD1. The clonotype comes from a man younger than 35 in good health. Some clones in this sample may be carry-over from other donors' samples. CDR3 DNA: TGTGCCAGCAGCTCCGGGACAGGGGGCATTGGCTTC. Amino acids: CASSSGTGGIGF.